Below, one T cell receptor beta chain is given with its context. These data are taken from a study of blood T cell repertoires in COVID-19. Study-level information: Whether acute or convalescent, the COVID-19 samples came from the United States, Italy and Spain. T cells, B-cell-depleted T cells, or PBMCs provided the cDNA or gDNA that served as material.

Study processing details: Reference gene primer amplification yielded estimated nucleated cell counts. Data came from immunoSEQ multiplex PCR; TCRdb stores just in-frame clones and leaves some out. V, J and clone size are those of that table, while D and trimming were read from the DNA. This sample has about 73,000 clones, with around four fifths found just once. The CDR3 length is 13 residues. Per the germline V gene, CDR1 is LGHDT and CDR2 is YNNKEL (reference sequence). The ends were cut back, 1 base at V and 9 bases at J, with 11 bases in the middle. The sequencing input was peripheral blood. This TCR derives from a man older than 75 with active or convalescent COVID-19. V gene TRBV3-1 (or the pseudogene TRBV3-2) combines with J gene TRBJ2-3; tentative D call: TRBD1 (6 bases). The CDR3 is CASSQGGQGTQYF. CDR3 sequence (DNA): TGTGCCAGCAGCCAAGGGGGGCAAGGAACGCAGTATTTT.